The source of this T cell receptor (beta chain) is a study of blood T cells in healthy people across ages. As for the study in general: Template switching picked up about one barcoded beta molecule for each two T cells.

This clonotype occurred once. V was pared by 5 bases and J by 0 bases, with 11 bases of the junction left unmatched. The CDR3 sequence is 17 residues long. From germline, CDR1 is MNHEY and CDR2 SMNVEV (reference sequence). PCR was performed a second time for about 7 to 11 cycles using a sample-barcoded 5' primer and a J-beta primer mix. Using its own MiXCR run on the 5' RACE reads, TCRdb lists one record per CDR3 protein. The table includes over 1.5 million distinct CDR3 sequences, approximately 50% detected once. This rearrangement joins TRBV27 to TRBJ2-3; 7 nucleotides line up with TRBD2. The sequence was collected from a woman aged 40 to 50 in good health. The sample consisted of blood. This CDR3 reads CASSATGRRGSTDTQYF. CDR3 DNA: TGTGCCAGCAGTGCGACCGGAAGGCGGGGGAGCACAGATACGCAGTATTTT.